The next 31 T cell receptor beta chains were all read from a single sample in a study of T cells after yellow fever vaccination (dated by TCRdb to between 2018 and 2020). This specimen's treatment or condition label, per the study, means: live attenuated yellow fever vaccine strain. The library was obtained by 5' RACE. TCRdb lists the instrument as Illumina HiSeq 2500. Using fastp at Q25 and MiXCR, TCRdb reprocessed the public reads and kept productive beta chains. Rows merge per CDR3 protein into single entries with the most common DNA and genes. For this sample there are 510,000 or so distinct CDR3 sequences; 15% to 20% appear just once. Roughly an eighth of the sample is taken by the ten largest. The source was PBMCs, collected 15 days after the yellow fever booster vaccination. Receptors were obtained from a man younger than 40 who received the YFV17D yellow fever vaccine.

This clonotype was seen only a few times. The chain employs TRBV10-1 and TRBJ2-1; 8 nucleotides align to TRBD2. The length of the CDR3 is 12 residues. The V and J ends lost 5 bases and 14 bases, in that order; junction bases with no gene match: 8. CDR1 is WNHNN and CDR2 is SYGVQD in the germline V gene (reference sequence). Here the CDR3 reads CASSTGGPGEFF. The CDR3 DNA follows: TGCGCCAGCAGTACGGGAGGGCCAGGGGAGTTCTTC.

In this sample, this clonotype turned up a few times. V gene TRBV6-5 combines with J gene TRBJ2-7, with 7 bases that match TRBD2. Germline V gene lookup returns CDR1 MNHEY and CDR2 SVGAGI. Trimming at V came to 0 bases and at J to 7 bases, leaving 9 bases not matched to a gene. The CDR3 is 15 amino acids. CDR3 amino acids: CASSYSRRAGVEQYF. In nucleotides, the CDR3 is TGTGCCAGCAGTTACTCCCGCCGCGCGGGAGTAGAGCAGTACTTC.

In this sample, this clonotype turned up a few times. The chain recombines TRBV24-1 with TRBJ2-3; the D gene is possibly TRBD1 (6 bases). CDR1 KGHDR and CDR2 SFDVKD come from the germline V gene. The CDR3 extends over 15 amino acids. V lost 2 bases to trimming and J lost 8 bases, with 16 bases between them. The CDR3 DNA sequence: TGTGCCACCAGTGATTGGTCGGGTGGGGGCCGTACGCAGTATTTT. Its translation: CATSDWSGGGRTQYF.

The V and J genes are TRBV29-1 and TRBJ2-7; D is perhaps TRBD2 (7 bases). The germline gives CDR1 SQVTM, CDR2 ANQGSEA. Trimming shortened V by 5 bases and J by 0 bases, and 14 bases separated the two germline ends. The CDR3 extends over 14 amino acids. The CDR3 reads CSVKGGGISYEQYF. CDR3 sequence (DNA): TGCAGCGTTAAGGGAGGGGGTATCTCCTACGAGCAGTACTTC.

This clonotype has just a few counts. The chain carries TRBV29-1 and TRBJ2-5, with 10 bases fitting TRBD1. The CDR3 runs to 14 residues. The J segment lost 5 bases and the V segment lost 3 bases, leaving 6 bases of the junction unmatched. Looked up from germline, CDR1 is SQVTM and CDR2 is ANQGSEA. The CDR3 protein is CSVDGDRGGETQYF. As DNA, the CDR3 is TGCAGCGTTGATGGGGACAGGGGCGGGGAGACCCAGTACTTC.

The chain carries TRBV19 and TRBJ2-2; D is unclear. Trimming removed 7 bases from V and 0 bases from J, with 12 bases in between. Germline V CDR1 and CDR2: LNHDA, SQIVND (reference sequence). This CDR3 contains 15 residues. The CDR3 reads CASTKIVANTGELFF. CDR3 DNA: TGTGCCAGTACGAAGATAGTCGCGAACACCGGGGAGCTGTTTTTT.

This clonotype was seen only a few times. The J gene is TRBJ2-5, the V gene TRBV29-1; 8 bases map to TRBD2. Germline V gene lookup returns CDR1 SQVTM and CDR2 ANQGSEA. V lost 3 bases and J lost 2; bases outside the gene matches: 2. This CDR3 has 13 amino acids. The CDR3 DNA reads TGCAGCGTTGATGAGCGGGGGCAAGAGACCCAGTACTTC. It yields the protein CSVDERGQETQYF.

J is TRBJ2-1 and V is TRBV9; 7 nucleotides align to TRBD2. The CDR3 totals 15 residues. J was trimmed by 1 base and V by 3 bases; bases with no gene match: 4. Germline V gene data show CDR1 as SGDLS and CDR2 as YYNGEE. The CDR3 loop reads CASSALAFSYNEQFF. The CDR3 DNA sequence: TGTGCCAGCAGCGCACTAGCGTTTTCCTACAATGAGCAGTTCTTC.

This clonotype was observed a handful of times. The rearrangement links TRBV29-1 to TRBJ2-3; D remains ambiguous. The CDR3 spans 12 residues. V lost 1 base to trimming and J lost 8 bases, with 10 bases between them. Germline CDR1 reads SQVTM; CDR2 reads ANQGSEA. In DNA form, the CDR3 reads TGCAGCGTTGAAGCTGGGTCGCGTACGCAGTATTTT. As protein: CSVEAGSRTQYF.

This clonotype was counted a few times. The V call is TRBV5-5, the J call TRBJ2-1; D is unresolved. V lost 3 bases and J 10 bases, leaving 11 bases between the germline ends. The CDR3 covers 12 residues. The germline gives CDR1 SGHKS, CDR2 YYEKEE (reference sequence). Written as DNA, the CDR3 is TGTGCCAGCAGCTCCGCGGCTCGGGAGCAGTTCTTC. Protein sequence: CASSSAAREQFF.

CDR3 sequence: CASRPAGLAGGTDTQYF. The CDR3 DNA follows: TGTGCCAGCAGGCCCGCGGGACTAGCGGGAGGTACAGATACGCAGTATTTT. The chain carries TRBV7-2 and TRBJ2-3; the match to TRBD2 covers 15 bases. This CDR3 is built from 17 residues. Unmatched junction bases numbered 7, after V lost 6 bases and J lost 3 bases. Germline V gives CDR1 SGHTA, CDR2 FQGNSA.

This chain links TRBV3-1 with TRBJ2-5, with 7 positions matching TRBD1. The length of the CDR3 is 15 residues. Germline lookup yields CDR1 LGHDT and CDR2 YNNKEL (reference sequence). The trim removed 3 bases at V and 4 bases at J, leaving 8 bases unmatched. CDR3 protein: CASSHRGGSGETQYF. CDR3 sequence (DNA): TGTGCCAGCAGCCATCGAGGGGGCTCCGGAGAGACCCAGTACTTC.

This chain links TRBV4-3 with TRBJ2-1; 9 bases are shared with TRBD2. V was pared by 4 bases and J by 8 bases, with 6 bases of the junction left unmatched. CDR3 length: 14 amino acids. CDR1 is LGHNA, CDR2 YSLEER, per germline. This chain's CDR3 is CASSPASGIYEQFF. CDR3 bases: TGCGCCAGCAGCCCAGCTAGCGGGATCTATGAGCAGTTCTTC.

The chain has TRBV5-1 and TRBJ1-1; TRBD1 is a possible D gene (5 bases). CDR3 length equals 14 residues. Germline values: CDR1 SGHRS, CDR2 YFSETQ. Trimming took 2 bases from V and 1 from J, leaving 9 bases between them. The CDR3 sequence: CASSFGQENTEAFF. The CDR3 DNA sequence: TGCGCCAGCAGCTTCGGACAAGAGAACACTGAAGCTTTCTTT.

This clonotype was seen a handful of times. CDR3 in DNA: TGCAGTGCTAGATCCAGGGTCTCCAGCTCCTATAATTCACCCCTCCACTTT. Amino acid sequence: CSARSRVSSSYNSPLHF. The chain joins TRBV20-1 to TRBJ1-6; D is possibly TRBD1 (5 bases). Trimming cost V 2 bases and J 0 bases, with 14 bases left between them. The germline V gene encodes CDR1 DFQATT and CDR2 SNEGSKA (reference sequence). CDR3 length equals 17 residues.

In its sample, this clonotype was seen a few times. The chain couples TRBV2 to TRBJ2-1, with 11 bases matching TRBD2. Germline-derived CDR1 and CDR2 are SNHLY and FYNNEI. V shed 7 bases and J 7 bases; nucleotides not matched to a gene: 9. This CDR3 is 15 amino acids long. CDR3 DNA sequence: TGTGCCAGCAAGGGTCCGGCTAGCGGGAGGAATGAGCAGTTCTTC. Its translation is CASKGPASGRNEQFF.

The CDR3 sequence: CASSFHGTGSPGELFF. The CDR3 DNA is TGTGCCAGCAGCTTTCACGGGACAGGGTCCCCCGGGGAGCTGTTTTTT. The rearrangement joins TRBV5-5 to TRBJ2-2; 9 nucleotides align to TRBD1. The CDR3 extends over 16 amino acids. Germline V gene data show CDR1 as SGHKS and CDR2 as YYEKEE (reference sequence). With V trimmed by 2 bases and J by 6 bases, 8 bases remained unmatched.

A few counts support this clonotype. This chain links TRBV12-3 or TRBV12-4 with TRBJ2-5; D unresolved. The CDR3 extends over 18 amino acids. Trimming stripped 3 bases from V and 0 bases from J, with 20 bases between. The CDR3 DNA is TGTGCCAGCAGTTTTTCTCCCACCCCCCTAGTGAACCAAGAGACCCAGTACTTC. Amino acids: CASSFSPTPLVNQETQYF.

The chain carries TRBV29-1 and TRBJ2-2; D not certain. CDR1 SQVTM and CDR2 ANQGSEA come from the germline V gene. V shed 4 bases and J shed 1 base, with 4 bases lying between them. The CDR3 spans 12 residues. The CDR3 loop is CSVVGNTGELFF. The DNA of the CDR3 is TGCAGCGTTGTGGGGAACACCGGGGAGCTGTTTTTT.

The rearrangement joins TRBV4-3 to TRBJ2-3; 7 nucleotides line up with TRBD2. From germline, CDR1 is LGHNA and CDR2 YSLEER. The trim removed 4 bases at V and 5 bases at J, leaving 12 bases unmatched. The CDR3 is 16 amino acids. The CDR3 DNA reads TGCGCCAGCAGCCCGGCCCGGGCGGGAGTGGGAGATACGCAGTATTTT. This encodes CASSPARAGVGDTQYF.

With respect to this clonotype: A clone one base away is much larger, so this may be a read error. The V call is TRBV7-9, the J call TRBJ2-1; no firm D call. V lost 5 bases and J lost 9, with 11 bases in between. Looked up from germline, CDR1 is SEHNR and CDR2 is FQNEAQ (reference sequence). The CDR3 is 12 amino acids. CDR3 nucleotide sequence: TGTGCCAGCAGCCCCCAGATGGGTGAGCAGTTCTTC. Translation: CASSPQMGEQFF.

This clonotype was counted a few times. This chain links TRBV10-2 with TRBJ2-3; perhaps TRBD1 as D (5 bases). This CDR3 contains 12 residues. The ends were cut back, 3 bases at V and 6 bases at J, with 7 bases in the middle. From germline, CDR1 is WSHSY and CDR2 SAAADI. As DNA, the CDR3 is TGCGCCAGCAGTGACTCAGGGGATACGCAGTATTTT. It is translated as CASSDSGDTQYF.

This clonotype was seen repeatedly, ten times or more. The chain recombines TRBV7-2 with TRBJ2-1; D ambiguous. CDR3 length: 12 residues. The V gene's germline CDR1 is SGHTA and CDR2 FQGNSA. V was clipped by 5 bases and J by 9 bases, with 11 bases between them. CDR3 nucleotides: TGTGCCAGCAGCCCGACCGACATTGAGCAGTTCTTC. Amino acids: CASSPTDIEQFF.

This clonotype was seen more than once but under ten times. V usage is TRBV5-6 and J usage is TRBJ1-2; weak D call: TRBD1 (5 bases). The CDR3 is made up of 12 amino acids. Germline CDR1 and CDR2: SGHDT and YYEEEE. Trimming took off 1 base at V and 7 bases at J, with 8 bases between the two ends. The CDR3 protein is CASSLRGTGYTF. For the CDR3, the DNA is TGTGCCAGCAGCTTGCGGGGGACTGGCTACACCTTC.

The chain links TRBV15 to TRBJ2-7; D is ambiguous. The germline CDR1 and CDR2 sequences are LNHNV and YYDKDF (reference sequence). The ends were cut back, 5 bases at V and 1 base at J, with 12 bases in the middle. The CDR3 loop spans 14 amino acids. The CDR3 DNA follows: TGTGCCACCAGCGGGCGTGGGATTTCCTACGAGCAGTACTTC. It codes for CATSGRGISYEQYF.

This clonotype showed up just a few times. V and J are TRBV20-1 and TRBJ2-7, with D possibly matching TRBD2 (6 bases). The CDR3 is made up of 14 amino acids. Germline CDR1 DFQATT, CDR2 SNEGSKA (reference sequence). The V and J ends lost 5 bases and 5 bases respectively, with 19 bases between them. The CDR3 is CSAGTGTLGNEQYF. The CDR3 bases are TGCAGTGCTGGAACCGGGACTTTGGGGAACGAGCAGTACTTC.

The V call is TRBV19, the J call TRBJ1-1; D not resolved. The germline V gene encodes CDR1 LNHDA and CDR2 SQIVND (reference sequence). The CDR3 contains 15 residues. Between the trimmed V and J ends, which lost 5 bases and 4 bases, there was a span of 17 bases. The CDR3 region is CASSGLVIVGTEAFF. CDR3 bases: TGTGCCAGTAGTGGATTGGTTATAGTTGGCACTGAAGCTTTCTTT.

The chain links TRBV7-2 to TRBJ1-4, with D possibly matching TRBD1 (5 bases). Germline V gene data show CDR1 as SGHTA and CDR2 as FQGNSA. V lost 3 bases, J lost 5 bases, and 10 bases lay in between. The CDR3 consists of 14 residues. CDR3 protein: CASSFGTSNEKLFF. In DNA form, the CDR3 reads TGTGCCAGCAGCTTCGGGACGTCAAATGAAAAACTGTTTTTT.

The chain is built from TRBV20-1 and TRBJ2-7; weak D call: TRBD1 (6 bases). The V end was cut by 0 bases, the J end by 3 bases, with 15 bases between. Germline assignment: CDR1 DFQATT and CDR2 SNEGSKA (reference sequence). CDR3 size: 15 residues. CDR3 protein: CSARDLQGTDYEQYF. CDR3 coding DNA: TGCAGTGCTAGAGACTTGCAGGGGACCGACTACGAGCAGTACTTC.

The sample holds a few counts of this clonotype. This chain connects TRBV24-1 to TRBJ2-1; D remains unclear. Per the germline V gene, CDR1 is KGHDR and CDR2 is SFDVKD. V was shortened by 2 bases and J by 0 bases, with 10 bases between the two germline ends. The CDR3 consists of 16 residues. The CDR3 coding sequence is TGTGCCACCAGTGATTCCTTGGCGGACTCCTACAATGAGCAGTTCTTC. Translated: CATSDSLADSYNEQFF.

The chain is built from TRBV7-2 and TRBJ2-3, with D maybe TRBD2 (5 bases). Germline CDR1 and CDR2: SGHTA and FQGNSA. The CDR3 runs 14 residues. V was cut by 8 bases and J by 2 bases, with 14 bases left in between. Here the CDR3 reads CASLRRAYTDTQYF. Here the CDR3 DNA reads TGTGCCAGCCTCAGGCGGGCCTACACAGATACGCAGTATTTT.